This T cell receptor (beta chain) is drawn from a study of blood T cell repertoires in COVID-19. The trim removed 2 bases at V and 4 bases at J, leaving 7 bases unmatched. CDR3 size: 14 residues. CDR1 is SQVTM, CDR2 ANQGSEA, per germline. The assay was immunoSEQ multiplex PCR, and TCRdb's table has in-frame clones only and misses some. The sample shows around 100,000 clones, 84% of them seen only once. The TCR comes from a human donor in a cohort sampled during active or convalescent COVID-19. The V call is TRBV29-1, the J call TRBJ1-2, with 7 bases fitting TRBD1. Sequenced: peripheral blood. The CDR3 region is CSVERDSNSYGYTF. The CDR3, as DNA: TGCAGCGTTGAAAGGGACAGCAATAGCTATGGCTACACCTTC.